The entry below describes one T cell receptor beta chain. Its antigen remains unknown. This specimen belongs to a study of cytotoxic CD8 clonotypes in ibrutinib-treated CLL. Study-wide context: Overall, around 25 responses were partial and 2 complete; following median around 70 months, 14 patients stayed remitted and 12 progressed.

Profiling relied on immunoSEQ multiplex PCR, and the TCRdb table lists in-frame clones only, not all of them. The sample contains about 130,000 clones, 75% to 85% of which appear only once. The study's findings and limits: Rising at ibrutinib response, clonality subsequently fell back toward baseline at progression. Public clonotypes showed up rarely, and on treatment they shrank or held steady.

The CDR3 contains 15 residues. V lost 2 bases and J lost 5; bases outside the gene matches: 6. Germline loops: CDR1 MNHEY, CDR2 SVGAGI. Sample: PBMCs, taken after 12 months of ibrutinib treatment. The gene calls are TRBV6-5 and TRBJ2-1; 7 bases are shared with TRBD1. This receptor was identified in a human donor with chronic lymphocytic leukemia. The CDR3, as DNA: TGTGCCAGCAGTTACCATACGGGGACAGACAATGAGCAGTTCTTC. It codes for CASSYHTGTDNEQFF.